The 27 T cell receptor beta chains below were found in one sample sequenced in a study of blood T cells in healthy people across ages. Together with a sample-barcoded 5' primer, a J-beta primer mix was included in a second PCR lasting about 6 to 11 cycles. Each CDR3 protein is one row after TCRdb ran MiXCR on the 5' RACE reads. The table lists more than 750,000 distinct CDR3 sequences, 29% of them singletons. This sample was also put to use in a study of T cells of mothers and their children.

The sequenced material came from blood. These receptors were obtained from a woman aged 40-49 years in good health.

The V call is TRBV30, the J call TRBJ1-1; D is unresolved. The CDR3 has 11 amino acids. Germline V CDR1 and CDR2: GTSNPN, SVGIG (reference sequence). V dropped 0 bases and J dropped 8 bases, with 7 bases sitting between them. CDR3 bases: TGTGCCTGGAGTGTCCGAGCCGAAGCTTTCTTT. The encoded protein is CAWSVRAEAFF. Together with reference TRBV30 and TRBJ1-1, the CDR3 gives the full variable domain: SQTIHQWPATLVQPVGSPLSLECTVEGTSNPNLYWYRQAAGRGLQLLFYSVGIGQISSEVPQNLSASRPQDRQFILSSKKLLLSDSGFYLCAWSVRAEAFFGQGTRLTVV.

This clonotype occurred a few times. The V gene is TRBV27, the J gene TRBJ2-6; 13 bases map to TRBD2. Germline CDR1 MNHEY, CDR2 SMNVEV (reference sequence). After removal of 6 bases from V and 0 bases from J, the junction contained 17 bases not matched to a gene. The CDR3 has 22 amino acids. The CDR3 nucleotides read TGTGCCAGCAGCTTTTTACGGGTACTAGCGGGGGGGCGGAGCTCTGGGGCCAACGTCCTGACTTTC. It codes for CASSFLRVLAGGRSSGANVLTF.

This clonotype was observed many times. The genes are TRBV5-1 and TRBJ2-7; TRBD1 matches 7 bases. This CDR3 has 15 residues. V was pared by 4 bases and J by 6 bases, with 13 bases of the junction left unmatched. Germline V gives CDR1 SGHRS, CDR2 YFSETQ. In nucleotides, the CDR3 is TGCGCCAGCAGCCCGCTACAGGGGTTCCAACTCGAGCAGTACTTC. Translated: CASSPLQGFQLEQYF.

This clonotype has at least ten counts. This chain uses TRBV6-4 with TRBJ1-5; possibly TRBD1 for D (6 bases). Germline values: CDR1 MRHNA, CDR2 SNTAGT. CDR3 length: 17 residues. Trimming stripped 8 bases from V and 1 base from J, with 21 bases between. The CDR3 DNA is TGTGCCAGCCCCCGGGGGCCAGGTCTCCTGAGCAATCAGCCCCAGCATTTT. Translated: CASPRGPGLLSNQPQHF.

This clonotype was observed a handful of times. The rearrangement links TRBV11-2 to TRBJ1-2, with no clear D. Germline assignment: CDR1 SGHAT and CDR2 FQNNGV. CDR3 length: 14 amino acids. The V gene lost 3 bases and the J gene lost 1 base, with 9 bases spanning the gap. The CDR3 DNA sequence: TGTGCCAGCAGCTTGTCCGGATTTAACTATGGCTACACCTTC. Its translation: CASSLSGFNYGYTF. The full variable domain, with the rest looked up from reference TRBV11-2 and TRBJ1-2, is EAGVAQSPRYKIIEKRQSVAFWCNPISGHATLYWYQQILGQGPKLLIQFQNNGVVDDSQLPKDRFSAERLKGVDSTLKIQPAKLEDSAVYLCASSLSGFNYGYTFGSGTRLTVV.

The genes are TRBV3-1 and TRBJ2-5, with TRBD2 identical over 11 bases. The CDR3 is 16 amino acids. Per the germline V gene, CDR1 is LGHDT and CDR2 is YNNKEL (reference sequence). Trimming removed 1 base from V and 5 bases from J; junction bases left unmatched: 6. The CDR3 DNA reads as TGTGCCAGCAGCCAAGGTGTACTAGCGGGGGTCGAGACCCAGTACTTC. This sequence encodes CASSQGVLAGVETQYF.

This clonotype was recorded many times. The rearrangement joins TRBV4-3 to TRBJ2-5, with TRBD2 identical over 8 bases. The CDR3 has 15 amino acids. The J segment lost 4 bases and the V segment lost 4 bases, leaving 8 bases of the junction unmatched. CDR1 is LGHNA, CDR2 YSLEER, per germline. CDR3: CASSPTGGRGETQYF. The DNA of the CDR3 is TGCGCCAGCAGCCCTACGGGGGGGCGAGGAGAGACCCAGTACTTC.

At least ten counts were recorded for this clonotype. The rearrangement links TRBV15 to TRBJ1-1; weak D call: TRBD1 (6 bases). The germline V and J ends were trimmed by 0 bases and 5 bases, with 13 bases remaining between them. The CDR3 loop spans 15 amino acids. The germline gives CDR1 LNHNV, CDR2 YYDKDF (reference sequence). CDR3 loop: CATSREDRLFTEAFF. The CDR3 DNA sequence: TGTGCCACCAGCAGAGAAGACAGGTTATTTACTGAAGCTTTCTTT. Together with reference TRBV15 and TRBJ1-1, the CDR3 gives the full variable domain: DAMVIQNPRYQVTQFGKPVTLSCSQTLNHNVMYWYQQKSSQAPKLLFHYYDKDFNNEADTPDNFQSRRPNTSFCFLDIRSPGLGDTAMYLCATSREDRLFTEAFFGQGTRLTVV.

Of note for this clonotype: At one of its ends the junction is not consistent with the germline gene, which may arise from a read error. V is TRBV28 and J is TRBJ1-2; D remains ambiguous. This CDR3 is built from 14 residues. The germline V gene encodes CDR1 MDHEN and CDR2 SYDVKM. DNA of the CDR3: TGTGCCGGCAGTTTAGTGGTTCGTAGCTATGGCTACACCTTC. It specifies CAGSLVVRSYGYTF.

In its sample, this clonotype was seen a few times. The chain carries TRBV7-9 and TRBJ2-1, with D possibly being TRBD2 (6 bases). In germline, CDR1 is SEHNR, CDR2 FQNEAQ (reference sequence). The CDR3 consists of 15 residues. Trimming removed 4 bases at V and 0 bases at J, with 10 bases between. The CDR3 here is CASSSGTRSYNEQFF. CDR3 DNA sequence: TGTGCCAGCAGCTCCGGGACTCGCTCCTACAATGAGCAGTTCTTC.

J is TRBJ2-5 and V is TRBV7-3; D might be TRBD1 or TRBD2, each matching 7 bases. The V end was cut by 3 bases, the J end by 4 bases, with 15 bases between. Germline loops: CDR1 SGHTA, CDR2 FQGTGA. CDR3 length equals 15 residues. This chain's CDR3 is CASSLTGRVGETQYF. CDR3 bases: TGTGCCAGCAGCTTGACAGGGAGGGTAGGAGAGACCCAGTACTTC.

This clonotype occurred many times. Here the CDR3 reads CASSLESGPTDTQYF. The DNA of the CDR3 is TGCGCCAGCAGCTTGGAGTCAGGTCCCACAGATACGCAGTATTTT. The V gene is TRBV5-1, the J gene TRBJ2-3; D uncertain. This CDR3 contains 15 residues. Deletions cut 0 bases from V and 2 bases from J, with 10 bases between. Germline V gene lookup returns CDR1 SGHRS and CDR2 YFSETQ.

This clonotype was seen a handful of times. V usage is TRBV20-1 and J usage is TRBJ2-1; no clear D gene. The V end was cut by 1 base, the J end by 4 bases, with 8 bases between. Per the germline V gene, CDR1 is DFQATT and CDR2 is SNEGSKA (reference sequence). The CDR3 sequence is 13 residues long. The CDR3 loop reads CSARARLYNEQFF. CDR3 in DNA: TGCAGTGCTAGAGCCCGGTTATACAATGAGCAGTTCTTC.

V and J are TRBV7-6 and TRBJ2-1; TRBD1 might be the D (6 bases). CDR1 SGHVS and CDR2 FNYEAQ come from the germline V gene. CDR3 length: 12 residues. V was pared by 7 bases and J by 7 bases, with 11 bases between. The chain's CDR3 is CASTRRGNEQFF. CDR3 sequence (DNA): TGTGCCAGCACAAGAAGGGGGAATGAGCAGTTCTTC.

This chain's CDR3 is CASSSRRQGVTEAFF. In DNA form, the CDR3 reads TGTGCCAGCAGTTCCCGTCGACAGGGGGTGACTGAAGCTTTCTTT. This chain joins TRBV28 and TRBJ1-1; 9 nucleotides align to TRBD1. V lost 4 bases to trimming and J lost 5 bases; unmatched junction nucleotides: 8. The germline V gene has CDR1 MDHEN and CDR2 SYDVKM. The CDR3 is made up of 15 amino acids.

This clonotype has at least ten counts. This chain connects TRBV10-2 to TRBJ2-7, with TRBD2 matching over 15 bases. The CDR3 spans 18 residues. V lost 0 bases and J lost 6; bases outside the gene matches: 9. Germline assignment: CDR1 WSHSY and CDR2 SAAADI. The CDR3 DNA reads TGCGCCAGCAGTGAGTCGATTTTGGGACTAGCGGGGGGCAGCGAGCAGTACTTC. It specifies CASSESILGLAGGSEQYF.

Comment on this clonotype: One end of the junction is discordant with germline, which a read error may explain. The V and J genes are TRBV12-3 or TRBV12-4 and TRBJ2-3; D not certain. The CDR3 is 12 residues long. CDR3 nucleotides: TGTGCCAGCAGGTACATGGCAGATGCGCAGTATTTT. This gives the protein CASRYMADAQYF.

The chain has TRBV20-1 and TRBJ1-4; D is perhaps TRBD1 (5 bases). From germline, CDR1 is DFQATT and CDR2 SNEGSKA (reference sequence). V was clipped by 5 bases and J by 6 bases, with 19 bases between them. This CDR3 contains 15 residues. This chain's CDR3 is CSAVGTFPEDEKLFF. The CDR3 DNA is TGCAGTGCTGTAGGGACTTTCCCCGAGGATGAAAAACTGTTTTTT.

As for this clonotype: The CDR3 end shows no conserved phenylalanine or tryptophan, and so a read error is likely. V gene TRBV20-1 combines with J gene TRBJ2-1; 9 bases are shared with TRBD1. CDR1 is DFQATT and CDR2 is SNEGSKA in the germline V gene (reference sequence). V lost 6 bases to trimming and J lost 7 bases; unmatched junction nucleotides: 13. CDR3 length: 15 residues. Here the CDR3 reads CSAPQGAGSVNEQFY. CDR3 nucleotide sequence: TGCAGTGCCCCACAGGGGGCAGGGAGTGTGAATGAGCAGTTCTAC.

The rearrangement uses TRBV15 and TRBJ1-4, with D unclear. Trimming took off 3 bases at V and 11 bases at J, with 16 bases between the two ends. Germline-derived CDR1 and CDR2 are LNHNV and YYDKDF (reference sequence). The CDR3 runs to 14 residues. The CDR3: CATSRDTSGGKLFF. The CDR3 bases are TGTGCCACCAGCAGGGATACAAGTGGTGGGAAACTGTTTTTT.

The CDR3 nucleotides are TGCGCCAGCAGCCTCCGGACAGCTAATGAAAAACTGTTTTTT. Protein product: CASSLRTANEKLFF. V gene TRBV5-1 combines with J gene TRBJ1-4; the D gene is possibly TRBD1 (6 bases). This CDR3 region has 14 residues. Germline V gives CDR1 SGHRS, CDR2 YFSETQ. V gave up 4 bases and J gave up 3 bases, with 10 bases separating them.

The rearrangement links TRBV28 to TRBJ1-5, with D unclear. This CDR3 spans 12 amino acids. V dropped 8 bases and J dropped 7 bases, with 12 bases sitting between them. The germline V gene has CDR1 MDHEN and CDR2 SYDVKM. The chain's CDR3 is CASGWKGQPQHF. CDR3 nucleotide sequence: TGTGCCAGCGGATGGAAGGGCCAGCCCCAGCATTTT.

This clonotype was detected ten times or more. CDR3 sequence: CAISGGSRFSYEQYF. CDR3 bases: TGTGCCATCAGTGGAGGAAGTAGATTCTCCTACGAGCAGTACTTC. The chain carries TRBV10-3 and TRBJ2-7; unclear D gene. Germline-derived CDR1 and CDR2 are ENHRY and SYGVKD. The CDR3 has 15 amino acids. V was shortened by 4 bases and J by 0 bases, with 13 bases between the two germline ends.

In this sample, this clonotype turned up many times. V and J are TRBV20-1 and TRBJ2-7, with 8 bases matching TRBD2. Unmatched junction bases numbered 5, after V lost 3 bases and J lost 4 bases. Looked up from germline, CDR1 is DFQATT and CDR2 is SNEGSKA (reference sequence). This CDR3 region has 13 residues. CDR3 in amino acids: CSARGLVLYEQYF. The CDR3 DNA is TGCAGTGCTAGGGGACTAGTACTGTACGAGCAGTACTTC.

This clonotype has more than one count but fewer than ten. V is TRBV27 and J is TRBJ2-5, with 12 bases lining up with TRBD2. Germline CDR1 is MNHEY and CDR2 is SMNVEV (reference sequence). V was pared by 2 bases and J by 3 bases, with 7 bases of the junction left unmatched. The CDR3 spans 17 residues. The CDR3 reads CASSLPPSGGAEETQYF. CDR3 bases: TGTGCCAGCAGTTTACCCCCTAGCGGGGGGGCGGAAGAGACCCAGTACTTC.

This clonotype was seen a few times. J is TRBJ1-1 and V is TRBV20-1; D may be TRBD1 (5 bases). This CDR3 has 13 residues. Germline CDR1 and CDR2: DFQATT and SNEGSKA (reference sequence). This chain's CDR3 is CCRVGGGNTEAFF. For the CDR3, the DNA is TGCTGCCGGGTGGGGGGTGGGAACACTGAAGCTTTCTTT.

This chain joins TRBV27 and TRBJ2-4; no definite D call. The last part of the DNA fits TRBJ2-7 better; the J call may be wrong. The germline V gene has CDR1 MNHEY and CDR2 SMNVEV (reference sequence). This CDR3 is built from 14 residues. CDR3 coding DNA: TGTGCCAGCAGCCATTTGGGCACCGTTTACGAGCAGTACTTC. The encoded protein is CASSHLGTVYEQYF.